The clone carrying this TCR beta chain was detected only once. The sample belongs to a study of cytomegalovirus exposure and HLA in healthy donors. The PCR employed 60 Vbeta primers together with 13 Jbeta primers. Some clones are missing from TCRdb's copy, which holds only in-frame ones; the method was immunoSEQ multiplex PCR. The data hold roughly 250,000 clones, with roughly four fifths observed a single time. The CDR3 extends over 12 amino acids. V lost 5 bases and J lost 4, with 9 bases in between. Germline CDR1 SEHNR, CDR2 FQNEAQ (reference sequence). The specimen sequenced was PBMCs. This clonotype was obtained from a middle-aged woman in good health and CMV-seropositive. The genes are TRBV7-9 and TRBJ2-7; weak D call: TRBD1 (5 bases). The CDR3: CASSRGFYEQYF. The CDR3 DNA reads as TGTGCCAGCAGCAGGGGTTTTTACGAGCAGTACTTC.